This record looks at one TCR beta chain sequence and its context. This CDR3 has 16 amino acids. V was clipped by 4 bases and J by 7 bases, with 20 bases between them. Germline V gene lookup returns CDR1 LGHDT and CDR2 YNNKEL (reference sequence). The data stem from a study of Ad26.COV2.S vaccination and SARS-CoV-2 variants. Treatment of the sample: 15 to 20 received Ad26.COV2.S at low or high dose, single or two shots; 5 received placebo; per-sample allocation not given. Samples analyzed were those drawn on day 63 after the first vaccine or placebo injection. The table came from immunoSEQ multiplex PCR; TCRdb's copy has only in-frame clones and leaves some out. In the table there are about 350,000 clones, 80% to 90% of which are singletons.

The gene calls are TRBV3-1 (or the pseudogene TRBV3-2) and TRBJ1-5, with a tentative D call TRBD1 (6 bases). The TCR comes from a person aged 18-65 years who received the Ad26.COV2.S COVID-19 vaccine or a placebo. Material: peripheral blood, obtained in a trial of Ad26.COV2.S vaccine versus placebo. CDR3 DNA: TGTGCCAGCAGCCGGGGTCGGCCACAGGGTGACCAGCCCCAGCATTTT. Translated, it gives CASSRGRPQGDQPQHF.